The 25 T cell receptor beta chains in this list originate from one sample, sequenced in a study of blood T cell repertoires in COVID-19. Clones were sequenced by immunoSEQ multiplex PCR, and TCRdb holds only the in-frame ones, with some missing. The sample has 190,000 or so clones, just under 90% seen once. Sequencing was performed on peripheral blood. These receptors originate from a woman between 18 and 29 years old who had recovered from COVID-19.

This clone was observed a single time. The chain has TRBV7-2 and TRBJ2-5, with 9 bases fitting TRBD2. Germline assignment: CDR1 SGHTA and CDR2 FQGNSA. The junction had 2 bases not matched to a gene; V was cut back by 1 base and J by 2 bases. The CDR3 runs to 15 residues. The CDR3 region has the DNA TGTGCCAGCAGCTTAGTAGCGGGGGAACAAGAGACCCAGTACTTC. This encodes CASSLVAGEQETQYF.

The chain links TRBV3-1 (or the pseudogene TRBV3-2) to TRBJ1-1, with 7 bases that match TRBD1. CDR3 length: 15 residues. The germline gives CDR1 LGHDT, CDR2 YNNKEL (reference sequence). The ends lost 3 bases at V and 1 base at J; junction bases unmatched: 5. Here the CDR3 DNA reads TGTGCCAGCAGCCATTACAGGGGAGGGAACACTGAAGCTTTCTTT. Its translation: CASSHYRGGNTEAFF.

The chain has TRBV6-2 or TRBV6-3 and TRBJ1-5, with D possibly matching TRBD1 (5 bases). The CDR3 spans 13 residues. The V end was cut by 2 bases, the J end by 7 bases, with 9 bases between. Per the germline V gene, CDR1 is MNHEY and CDR2 is SVGEGT. CDR3 nucleotides: TGTGCCAGCAGTTACGCACGGGGGCAGCCCCAGCATTTT. This translates into CASSYARGQPQHF.

The chain combines TRBV3-1 (or the pseudogene TRBV3-2) with TRBJ2-7; D perhaps matches TRBD2 (5 bases). The CDR3 sequence is 12 residues long. Germline V gene lookup returns CDR1 LGHDT and CDR2 YNNKEL (reference sequence). The V and J ends lost 10 bases and 3 bases respectively, with 13 bases between them. CDR3 residues: CAIHLGGYEQYV. The CDR3 nucleotides are TGTGCCATCCATTTAGGAGGCTACGAGCAGTACGTC.

The chain links TRBV5-4 to TRBJ1-2; 9 bases align to TRBD1. CDR1 is SGHNT, CDR2 YYREEE, per germline (reference sequence). J was trimmed by 4 bases and V by 1 base; bases with no gene match: 2. This CDR3 contains 14 residues. In DNA form, the CDR3 reads TGTGCCAGCAGCTTGATGGGACAGGGCTATGGCTACACCTTC. Its translation is CASSLMGQGYGYTF.

The V and J genes are TRBV6-2 or TRBV6-3 and TRBJ2-1, with D hard to call. CDR1 and CDR2 (germline): MNHEY, SVGEGT. The CDR3 consists of 12 residues. Deletions cut 2 bases from V and 6 bases from J, with 5 bases between. The CDR3 loop reads CASSYPINEQFF. CDR3 coding DNA: TGTGCCAGCAGTTACCCAATCAATGAGCAGTTCTTC.

The V call is TRBV2, the J call TRBJ1-1; D is ambiguous. The V gene lost 7 bases and the J gene lost 2 bases, with 8 bases spanning the gap. CDR3 length equals 12 residues. Germline CDR1 and CDR2: SNHLY and FYNNEI. CDR3 sequence reads: CASIGPNTEAFF. The DNA for the CDR3 is TGTGCCAGCATTGGGCCCAACACTGAAGCTTTCTTT.

This chain connects TRBV19 to TRBJ1-1, with D maybe TRBD1 (6 bases). Per the germline V gene, CDR1 is LNHDA and CDR2 is SQIVND (reference sequence). Trimming took 7 bases from V and 4 from J, leaving 22 bases between them. This CDR3 has 16 amino acids. The CDR3 region has the DNA TGTGCCAGTATTAGGGCACAGGGCCTTTGGGGCACTGAAGCTTTCTTT. Translating it yields CASIRAQGLWGTEAFF.

This chain uses TRBV29-1 with TRBJ2-7, with 8 positions matching TRBD1. There are 12 residues in the CDR3. Germline-derived CDR1 and CDR2 are SQVTM and ANQGSEA. After removal of 7 bases from V and 5 bases from J, the junction contained 7 bases not matched to a gene. In nucleotides, the CDR3 is TGCAGCGCTGGGACAGGTACCCACGAGCAGTACTTC. This codes for CSAGTGTHEQYF.

The chain recombines TRBV7-3 with TRBJ2-1; 7 bases match TRBD1. Germline V lookup: CDR1 SGHTA, CDR2 FQGTGA. The CDR3 contains 15 residues. The junction had 2 bases not matched to a gene; V was cut back by 0 bases and J by 3 bases. CDR3 protein: CASSLTRDSYNEQFF. The CDR3 DNA follows: TGTGCCAGCAGCTTAACCCGGGACAGCTACAATGAGCAGTTCTTC. Based on the CDR3 plus reference TRBV7-3 and TRBJ2-1, the full variable domain is GAGVSQTPSNKVTEKGKYVELRCDPISGHTALYWYRQSLGQGPEFLIYFQGTGAADDSGLPNDRFFAVRPEGSVSTLKIQRTERGDSAVYLCASSLTRDSYNEQFFGPGTRLTVL.

The V gene is TRBV7-2, the J gene TRBJ2-2, with 10 bases identical to TRBD2. The CDR3 totals 18 residues. Looked up from germline, CDR1 is SGHTA and CDR2 is FQGNSA. With 3 bases clipped from V and 3 bases from J, the junction kept 10 bases outside the gene matches. CDR3 nucleotide sequence: TGTGCCAGCAGCTTGTCAACACTAGCGGGGAGCTACACCGGGGAGCTGTTTTTT. Protein sequence: CASSLSTLAGSYTGELFF.

This clone occurred once. V and J are TRBV4-3 and TRBJ1-1, with D possibly matching TRBD1 (5 bases). The germline gives CDR1 LGHNA, CDR2 YSLEER. The CDR3 is 16 amino acids. V was cut by 0 bases and J by 1 base, with 12 bases left in between. CDR3 in DNA: TGCGCCAGCAGCCAAGATTTCCAGGACACGAACACTGAAGCTTTCTTT. The encoded protein is CASSQDFQDTNTEAFF.

This chain connects TRBV7-2 to TRBJ2-7; TRBD2 matches at 13 bases. Germline assignment: CDR1 SGHTA and CDR2 FQGNSA. V was clipped by 5 bases and J by 2 bases; unmatched bases: 3. CDR3 length equals 15 residues. CDR3 sequence (DNA): TGTGCCAGCAGCATAACTAGCGGGGGGGCCTACGAGCAGTACTTC. Translation: CASSITSGGAYEQYF.

The rearrangement links TRBV12-3 or TRBV12-4 to TRBJ2-7; possibly TRBD1 for D (5 bases). Between the trimmed V and J ends, which lost 6 bases and 5 bases, there was a span of 11 bases. CDR3 length: 12 residues. The CDR3 DNA reads as TGTGCCAGCAGCTCAACGACAGACGAGCAGTACTTC. Translated: CASSSTTDEQYF.

The rearrangement links TRBV18 to TRBJ1-6; tentatively, D is TRBD1 (6 bases). Germline-derived CDR1 and CDR2 are KGHSH and LQKENI. The CDR3 consists of 14 residues. The V gene lost 2 bases and the J gene lost 5 bases, with 7 bases spanning the gap. CDR3 in DNA: TGTGCCAGCTCACCAGGACAGAATAATTCACCCCTCCACTTT. Its protein product is CASSPGQNNSPLHF. The variable domain in full, with the rest retrieved from reference TRBV18 and TRBJ1-6, is NAGVMQNPRHLVRRRGQEARLRCSPMKGHSHVYWYRQLPEEGLKFMVYLQKENIIDESGMPKERFSAEFPKEGPSILRIQQVVRGDSAAYFCASSPGQNNSPLHFGNGTRLTVT.

The J gene is TRBJ2-3, the V gene TRBV4-3; 9 nucleotides agree with TRBD2. Trimming at V came to 0 bases and at J to 4 bases, leaving 5 bases not matched to a gene. From germline, CDR1 is LGHNA and CDR2 YSLEER. The CDR3 is 16 residues long. The CDR3 DNA sequence: TGCGCCAGCAGCCAAGATTCGGCGGGGGGGCCAGATACGCAGTATTTT. Protein: CASSQDSAGGPDTQYF.

The V call is TRBV14, the J call TRBJ2-7, with D unclear. Germline assignment: CDR1 SGHDN and CDR2 FVKESK. The CDR3 consists of 8 residues. The CDR3 DNA follows: TGTGTTTCCCAAGAGCAGTACGTC. Its translation is CVSQEQYV.

The chain couples TRBV2 to TRBJ1-1; 9 positions agree with TRBD1. CDR1 is SNHLY and CDR2 is FYNNEI in the germline V gene. Trimming took 6 bases from V and 6 from J; bases not matched to a gene: 8. This CDR3 is 14 amino acids long. The CDR3 DNA follows: TGTGCCAGCAGACCGGGACAGGGCTTCCCTGAAGCTTTCTTT. It encodes CASRPGQGFPEAFF.

DNA for the CDR3: TGTGCCAGCAGTTTCACCACCCCTCGGCGGGACAGGGCTTTCTATGGCTACACCTTC. This codes for CASSFTTPRRDRAFYGYTF. The genes are TRBV27 and TRBJ1-2, with 9 bases lining up with TRBD1. CDR1 and CDR2 from the germline V gene are MNHEY and SMNVEV (reference sequence). CDR3 size: 19 residues. Losses at the gene ends were 3 bases for V and 4 bases for J; bases not matched to a gene: 18.

The CDR3 spells CASSYGGGAGRDEQYV. CDR3 nucleotides: TGTGCCAGCAGTTACGGAGGGGGGGCAGGGAGAGACGAGCAGTACGTC. The chain employs TRBV6-5 and TRBJ2-7, with a tentative D call TRBD2 (7 bases). Germline assignment: CDR1 MNHEY and CDR2 SVGAGI. V gave up 2 bases and J gave up 5 bases, with 19 bases separating them. The CDR3 contains 16 residues.

The table lists this clone with a few counts. The DNA for the CDR3 is TGTGCCATCAGTGAGGTTCCGGGACAGGGGGCCGACGAGCAGTACGTC. Translation gives CAISEVPGQGADEQYV. The genes are TRBV10-3 and TRBJ2-7; the match to TRBD1 covers 12 bases. V gave up 2 bases and J gave up 5 bases; unmatched junction bases: 7. Germline V gene data show CDR1 as ENHRY and CDR2 as SYGVKD. CDR3 size: 16 residues.

This sequence joins TRBV3-1 (or the pseudogene TRBV3-2) and TRBJ2-7; TRBD1 is a possible D gene (5 bases). Germline V gene data show CDR1 as LGHDT and CDR2 as YNNKEL (reference sequence). CDR3 length: 13 residues. Trimming removed 2 bases from V and 6 bases from J, with 11 bases in between. The CDR3 nucleotides read TGTGCCAGCAGCCAAATCCAGGGTCGCGAGCAGTACTTC. Protein: CASSQIQGREQYF.

The chain joins TRBV2 to TRBJ1-5, with 7 nucleotides matching TRBD1. The germline V gene has CDR1 SNHLY and CDR2 FYNNEI. This CDR3 has 15 amino acids. J was trimmed by 3 bases and V by 6 bases; bases with no gene match: 8. The DNA for the CDR3 is TGTGCCAGCAGGGTGACCGGGACAGTCAATCAGCCCCAGCATTTT. Translation gives CASRVTGTVNQPQHF.

The chain combines TRBV12-3 or TRBV12-4 with TRBJ2-7; TRBD1 might be the D (5 bases). V lost 2 bases and J lost 6, with 11 bases in between. The CDR3 contains 13 residues. CDR3 nucleotide sequence: TGTGCCAGCAGTTTAATAGGGGTTGGCGAGCAGTACTTC. It yields the protein CASSLIGVGEQYF.

The V call is TRBV27, the J call TRBJ2-5; 12 bases are a match to TRBD1. This CDR3 is built from 15 residues. Losses at the gene ends were 3 bases for V and 4 bases for J; bases not matched to a gene: 3. The V gene's germline CDR1 is MNHEY and CDR2 SMNVEV (reference sequence). The CDR3, as DNA: TGTGCCAGCAGTTTCGGGACAGGGGGCGGAGAGACCCAGTACTTC. Protein: CASSFGTGGGETQYF.